The T cell receptor beta chain described here comes from a study of T cell responses to AZD1222 COVID-19 vaccine. Clones were sequenced by immunoSEQ multiplex PCR, and TCRdb holds only the in-frame ones, with some missing. The sample holds 200,000 or so clones, roughly 93% seen once. With 0 bases removed from V and 5 bases from J, the gap between germline ends came to 18 bases. The CDR3 consists of 16 residues. CDR1 is SGHNT and CDR2 is YYREEE in the germline V gene (reference sequence). The chain employs TRBV5-4 and TRBJ2-7; tentatively, D is TRBD1 (6 bases). This sequence originates from an adult in good health. The source was peripheral blood, collected on day 0 of AZD1222 vaccination. The CDR3 DNA reads TGTGCCAGCAGCTTGGTTCCTGGCAGGGGAAGCGACGAGCAGTACTTC. It encodes CASSLVPGRGSDEQYF. The full variable domain, completed using reference TRBV5-4 and TRBJ2-7, is ETGVTQSPTHLIKTRGQQVTLRCSSQSGHNTVSWYQQALGQGPQFIFQYYREEENGRGNFPPRFSGLQFPNYSSELNVNALELDDSALYLCASSLVPGRGSDEQYFGPGTRLTVT.